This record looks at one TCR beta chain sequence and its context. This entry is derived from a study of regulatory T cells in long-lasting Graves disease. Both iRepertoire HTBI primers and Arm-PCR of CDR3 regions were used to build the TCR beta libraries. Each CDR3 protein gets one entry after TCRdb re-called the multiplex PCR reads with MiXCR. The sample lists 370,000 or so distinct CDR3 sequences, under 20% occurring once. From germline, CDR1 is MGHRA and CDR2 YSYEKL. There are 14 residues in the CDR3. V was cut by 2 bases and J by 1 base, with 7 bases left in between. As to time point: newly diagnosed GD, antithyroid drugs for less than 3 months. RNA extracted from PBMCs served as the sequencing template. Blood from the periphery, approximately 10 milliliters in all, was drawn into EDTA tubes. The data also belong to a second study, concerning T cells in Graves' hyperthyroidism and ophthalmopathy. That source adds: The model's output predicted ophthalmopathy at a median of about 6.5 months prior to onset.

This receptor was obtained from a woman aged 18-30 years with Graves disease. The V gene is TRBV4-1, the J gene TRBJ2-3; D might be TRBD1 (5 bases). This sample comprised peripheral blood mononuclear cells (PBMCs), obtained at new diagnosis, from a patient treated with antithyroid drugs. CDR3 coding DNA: TGCGCCAGCAGCCAACAGGGCGGCACAGATACGCAGTATTTT. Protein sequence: CASSQQGGTDTQYF.